One sample yielded the 3 T cell receptor beta chains listed below, sequenced in a study of response to subunit inactivated influenza vaccine. TCRdb itself ran the RT-PCR reads through MiXCR, one entry per CDR3 protein. Among 200,000 to 300,000 distinct CDR3 sequences listed, over 9% were seen once. Sample: non-naive T cells sorted from PBMCs, taken around 15 days before vaccination. The source of these receptors is a man between 45 and 60 years old who received an inactivated influenza vaccine.

V is TRBV12-3 or TRBV12-4 and J is TRBJ1-4, with 7 bases identical to TRBD1. The J segment lost 5 bases and the V segment lost 6 bases, leaving 3 bases of the junction unmatched. The CDR3 covers 13 residues. The CDR3, as DNA: TGTGCCAGCAGGCGGGGACAGAATGAAAAACTGTTTTTT. This codes for CASRRGQNEKLFF.

This clonotype was seen repeatedly, ten times or more. J is TRBJ2-5 and V is TRBV14, with a weak D call TRBD2 (5 bases). Germline CDR1 SGHDN, CDR2 FVKESK. With 4 bases removed from V and 5 bases from J, the gap between germline ends came to 11 bases. This CDR3 has 13 amino acids. This chain's CDR3 is CASSRGKVETQYF. CDR3 coding DNA: TGTGCCAGCAGCCGAGGGAAGGTCGAGACCCAGTACTTC.

This chain uses TRBV30 with TRBJ2-7; TRBD1 is a possible D gene (6 bases). The CDR3 is made up of 13 amino acids. CDR1 and CDR2 (germline): GTSNPN, SVGIG (reference sequence). Trimming shortened V by 1 base and J by 2 bases, and 9 bases separated the two germline ends. The CDR3 sequence is CAWSAQGPYEQYF. CDR3 DNA sequence: TGTGCCTGGAGTGCACAGGGCCCCTACGAGCAGTACTTC.